These T cell receptor beta chains were read from a single sample in a study of cytomegalovirus exposure and HLA in healthy donors. Clones were read by immunoSEQ multiplex PCR, and TCRdb kept only the in-frame ones, dropping some. This repertoire shows approximately 160,000 clones, just under 80% found once; its top ten account for 1%. The sample taken for sequencing was PBMCs. Source of these receptors: a woman aged 50 to 65 in good health and CMV-seropositive. The CDR3 runs from the conserved cysteine through the conserved F or W. A D gene is named only where the DNA matches it firmly.

d_call v_call cdr3_aa
TRBD1 TRBV2 CASSATGGVEQFF
TRBD2 TRBV27 CASGSGGAGAKNIQYF
TRBD2 TRBV27 CASRGREAAWTGELFF
- TRBV10-3 CAIKSQGSSYEQYF
- TRBV7-5 CARSLGRGITGELFF
- TRBV28 CASSLKLPGRGFQYF
TRBD1 TRBV29-1 CSVARDRGYEQYF
- TRBV19 CASSIDPGATDTQYF
TRBD1 TRBV2 CASRGTGSYGYTF
- TRBV5-1 CASSAGARNYGYTF
TRBD1 TRBV7-2 CASRLTGDAEAFF
- TRBV20-1 CSASGYEQYF
- TRBV14 CASSRGQPTEAFF
TRBD2 TRBV7-2 CASSPLAGTRGFQYF
- TRBV20-1 CSAFSYGYTF
- TRBV2 CASRGSNRINTGELFF
- TRBV7-6 CASSLDTGWVQHF
TRBD1 TRBV5-5 CASSLDRTGTYEQYF
- TRBV28 CASSLRGRPPETQYF
- TRBV19 CASLRRPDTEAFF
TRBD2 TRBV4-1 CASSVSGTSVEQYF
TRBD2 TRBV5-1 CASSLGASGGQETQYF
TRBD1 TRBV28 CASRSRDRVYEQYF
- TRBV28 CASSFTAHEQYF
TRBD1 TRBV10-3 CAISAHGTVYEQYF
- TRBV7-6 CASSFTSVGGDEQFF
TRBD1 TRBV5-4 CASSPGGQGSYEQYF
TRBD1 TRBV6-1 CASILDRDYGYTF
- TRBV27 CASSLRGGATEAFF
- TRBV6-5 CASSLTQGKDEQYF
TRBD2 TRBV29-1 CSVPASGYNEQFF
- TRBV5-1 CASSSGDVGTGELFF
TRBD1 TRBV9 CASSTLGTGAEQFF
TRBD1 TRBV5-6 CASSRDRAGGYTF
- TRBV6-1 CASSPNRETGYTF
TRBD1 TRBV7-8 CASSPTLLDRARETQYF
TRBD2 TRBV7-9 CSSSFGASGGYQETQYF
- TRBV7-9 CSSSLYSPNEQFF
- TRBV5-4 CASSLAGGEAFF
TRBD2 TRBV6-6 CASLLAGETQYF
- TRBV6-6 CASPADTGELFF
- TRBV21-1 CASSKVERETYEQYF
- TRBV6-5 CASSYSTGGNYGYTF
- TRBV15 CATSPRVAATNEKLFF
- TRBV5-6 CASSFSGNEQFF
TRBD1 TRBV16 CASSINRGSGNTIYF
TRBD1 TRBV30 CAWGTGLNTEAFF
- TRBV4-3 CASSQRSSGEVYGYTF
TRBD2 TRBV9 CASSVGASGNNEQFF
- TRBV7-3 CASSSVRGPGELFF